This entry lists 13 T cell receptor beta chains sequenced from one sample in a study of blood T cell repertoires in COVID-19. TCRdb's copy holds only in-frame clones and misses some; the assay was immunoSEQ multiplex PCR. The sample has just under 80,000 clones; around 84% are singletons. The specimen sequenced was peripheral blood. The receptors originated from a woman in her 70s with acute or convalescent COVID-19.

The chain combines TRBV6-4 with TRBJ2-1, with 8 bases identical to TRBD2. The CDR3 contains 15 residues. The germline gives CDR1 MRHNA, CDR2 SNTAGT. V shed 4 bases and J 5 bases; nucleotides not matched to a gene: 7. CDR3 in amino acids: CASSAIAGLHNEQFF. In nucleotides, the CDR3 is TGTGCCAGCAGTGCGATAGCGGGGCTACACAATGAGCAGTTCTTC.

The rearrangement uses TRBV2 and TRBJ2-3; D perhaps matches TRBD2 (6 bases). The CDR3 is 15 residues long. CDR1 is SNHLY and CDR2 is FYNNEI in the germline V gene. Trimming took 8 bases from V and 6 from J, leaving 21 bases between them. The CDR3: CASSNPQRVLDTQYF. CDR3 DNA sequence: TGTGCCAGCTCCAACCCCCAGCGGGTGTTGGATACGCAGTATTTT. Looking up the rest from reference TRBV2 and TRBJ2-3 gives the full variable domain: EPEVTQTPSHQVTQMGQEVILRCVPISNHLYFYWYRQILGQKVEFLVSFYNNEISEKSEIFDDQFSVERPDGSNFTLKIRSTKLEDSAMYFCASSNPQRVLDTQYFGPGTRLTVL.

The chain has TRBV4-1 and TRBJ1-5; TRBD1 matches at 10 bases. CDR1 MGHRA and CDR2 YSYEKL come from the germline V gene. V trimming: 2 bases; J trimming: 5 bases; junction bases outside the gene matches: 3. The CDR3 length is 15 residues. The CDR3 is CASSQFGQGDQPQHF. Here the CDR3 DNA reads TGCGCCAGCAGCCAATTTGGACAGGGGGATCAGCCCCAGCATTTT.

The sample holds one count of this clone. The J gene is TRBJ2-6, the V gene TRBV2; D unresolved. CDR1 is SNHLY, CDR2 FYNNEI, per germline. This CDR3 has 16 amino acids. V lost 2 bases and J lost 1, with 9 bases in between. CDR3 sequence: CASSEYGDSGANVLTF. As DNA, the CDR3 is TGTGCCAGCAGTGAATATGGAGATTCTGGGGCCAACGTCCTGACTTTC. Combining the CDR3 with reference TRBV2 and TRBJ2-6 gives the whole variable domain EPEVTQTPSHQVTQMGQEVILRCVPISNHLYFYWYRQILGQKVEFLVSFYNNEISEKSEIFDDQFSVERPDGSNFTLKIRSTKLEDSAMYFCASSEYGDSGANVLTFGAGSRLTVL.

J is TRBJ2-5 and V is TRBV3-1 (or the pseudogene TRBV3-2); D is unclear. The germline V gene has CDR1 LGHDT and CDR2 YNNKEL (reference sequence). V shed 3 bases and J shed 6 bases, with 14 bases lying between them. CDR3 length equals 14 residues. CDR3 nucleotide sequence: TGTGCCAGCAGCCAGGGTTCGGGTTCGCAGACCCAGTACTTC. The encoded protein is CASSQGSGSQTQYF.

The CDR3 sequence is CAISGKSDSLTKQYF. The CDR3 coding sequence is TGTGCCATCAGTGGAAAGAGTGACAGCCTTACGAAGCAGTACTTC. The V and J genes are TRBV10-3 and TRBJ2-7; tentatively, D is TRBD1 (5 bases). In germline, CDR1 is ENHRY, CDR2 SYGVKD. The length of the CDR3 is 15 residues. The V end was cut by 4 bases, the J end by 8 bases, with 21 bases between.

The V gene is TRBV30, the J gene TRBJ1-1, with 9 bases lining up with TRBD1. Germline CDR1 GTSNPN, CDR2 SVGIG (reference sequence). The CDR3 contains 15 residues. The ends lost 2 bases at V and 6 bases at J; junction bases unmatched: 10. The DNA of the CDR3 is TGTGCCTGGAGTCCCGGGACAGGGTATGACGCTGAAGCTTTCTTT. As protein: CAWSPGTGYDAEAFF.

The V and J genes are TRBV7-3 and TRBJ2-3; D remains unclear. This CDR3 comprises 14 residues. The V end lost 3 bases, the J end lost 2 bases, and 9 bases lay between the germline ends. Germline loops: CDR1 SGHTA, CDR2 FQGTGA. In nucleotides, the CDR3 is TGTGCCAGCAGCTTCGCCCACAACACAGATACGCAGTATTTT. Translation gives CASSFAHNTDTQYF. The variable domain in full, completed from reference TRBV7-3 and TRBJ2-3, reads GAGVSQTPSNKVTEKGKYVELRCDPISGHTALYWYRQSLGQGPEFLIYFQGTGAADDSGLPNDRFFAVRPEGSVSTLKIQRTERGDSAVYLCASSFAHNTDTQYFGPGTRLTVL.

This clone showed up just once. This chain connects TRBV9 to TRBJ2-1; 9 bases line up with TRBD2. Germline V lookup: CDR1 SGDLS, CDR2 YYNGEE. The V and J ends lost 0 bases and 7 bases, in that order; junction bases with no gene match: 8. CDR3 size: 16 residues. The CDR3 sequence is CASSVGHSGSWNEQFF. In nucleotides, the CDR3 is TGTGCCAGCAGCGTAGGGCATAGCGGGAGTTGGAATGAGCAGTTCTTC.

This clone was recorded once. The chain joins TRBV5-6 to TRBJ1-2, with D hard to call. V was pared by 1 base and J by 7 bases, with 8 bases between. From germline, CDR1 is SGHDT and CDR2 YYEEEE. This CDR3 spans 12 amino acids. CDR3 sequence reads: CASSLYFSGYTF. Here the CDR3 DNA reads TGTGCCAGCAGCTTGTATTTTAGTGGCTACACCTTC.

The J gene is TRBJ2-3, the V gene TRBV29-1; tentatively, D is TRBD1 (5 bases). The CDR3 has 12 residues. The germline V gene encodes CDR1 SQVTM and CDR2 ANQGSEA. V lost 7 bases to trimming and J lost 9 bases, with 17 bases between them. The CDR3 loop is CSAQPDRPTQYF. CDR3 coding DNA: TGCAGCGCCCAGCCCGACAGACCAACGCAGTATTTT.

The genes are TRBV7-9 and TRBJ2-7; perhaps TRBD2 as D (5 bases). The CDR3 is 12 residues long. Deletions cut 5 bases from V and 2 bases from J, with 7 bases between. Germline assignment: CDR1 SEHNR and CDR2 FQNEAQ (reference sequence). The CDR3 sequence: CASSPGTYEQYF. Here the CDR3 DNA reads TGTGCCAGCAGCCCCGGGACCTACGAGCAGTACTTC.

Here the CDR3 reads CASSFKQNTEAFF. The CDR3 DNA sequence: TGTGCCAGCAGCTTTAAACAGAACACTGAAGCTTTCTTT. J is TRBJ1-1 and V is TRBV28; D gene uncertain. From germline, CDR1 is MDHEN and CDR2 SYDVKM. The germline V and J ends were trimmed by 6 bases and 1 base, with 9 bases remaining between them. This CDR3 is built from 13 residues.